This T cell receptor (beta chain) was recovered during a study of blood T cells in healthy people across ages. Findings and caveats of the study: Across samples, TCR beta diversity tracked strongly with naive T cell percentage.

The authors ran a second PCR of about 6 to 11 cycles using a sample-barcoded 5' primer and a J-beta primer mix. TCRdb redid the calling of the 5' RACE reads with MiXCR, one entry per CDR3 protein. This table holds about 720,000 distinct CDR3 sequences, 22% found once. Germline assignment: CDR1 LGHDT and CDR2 YNNKEL (reference sequence). CDR3 length: 18 amino acids. V shed 0 bases and J shed 7 bases, with 25 bases lying between them. This clonotype has more than one count but fewer than ten. Its antigen is not identified. The chain recombines TRBV3-1 with TRBJ2-7; D is unresolved. The sequence derives from a man between 65 and 80 years old in good health. Sequences were obtained from blood. CDR3 residues: CASSQDKWAPGSFGEQYV. CDR3 nucleotides: TGTGCCAGCAGCCAAGATAAGTGGGCCCCGGGTAGTTTTGGAGAGCAGTACGTC.